What follows are 11 T cell receptor beta chains derived from one specimen sequenced in a study of cytotoxic CD8 clonotypes in ibrutinib-treated CLL. This table comes from immunoSEQ multiplex PCR, and its TCRdb copy is limited to in-frame clones, with some not included. The repertoire holds some 200,000 clones, with approximately 75% as singletons. Sequenced material: PBMCs, taken after 12 months of ibrutinib treatment. These receptors were obtained from a human donor with chronic lymphocytic leukemia.

This clone was seen just once. The rearrangement links TRBV1 to TRBJ2-7; the D segment call TRBD2 is taken from the table without a DNA check. TRBV1 is classified as a pseudogene. The CDR3 has 12 residues. Here the CDR3 DNA reads TGCACCAGAGAGAGCGAAACCTACGAGCAGTACTTC. The encoded protein is CTRESETYEQYF.

This rearrangement joins TRBV19 to TRBJ2-1; no reliable D call. The V gene lost 11 bases and the J gene lost 8 bases, with 10 bases spanning the gap. CDR3 length: 10 amino acids. CDR1 and CDR2 from the germline V gene are LNHDA and SQIVND (reference sequence). The DNA of the CDR3 is TGTGCCGGATACGGCGATGAGCAGTTCTTC. Translating it yields CAGYGDEQFF.

In its sample, this clone was seen a few times. The chain combines TRBV5-4 with TRBJ2-1; TRBD1 matches 10 bases. Trimming removed 6 bases from V and 5 bases from J; junction bases left unmatched: 11. This CDR3 has 16 residues. The germline CDR1 and CDR2 sequences are SGHNT and YYREEE (reference sequence). The CDR3 here is CASTQLRGQGDNEQFF. The CDR3 DNA reads as TGTGCCAGCACCCAATTGCGAGGACAGGGGGACAATGAGCAGTTCTTC.

The CDR3 is CASSPQTGNTGELFF. The CDR3 coding sequence is TGTGCCAGCAGTCCGCAGACAGGGAACACCGGGGAGCTGTTTTTT. This chain joins TRBV6-5 and TRBJ2-2; the D gene is possibly TRBD1 (6 bases). CDR1 is MNHEY and CDR2 is SVGAGI in the germline V gene. The CDR3 extends over 15 amino acids. Between the trimmed V and J ends, which lost 5 bases and 1 base, there was a span of 11 bases.

The table lists this clone with a count of one. The chain is built from TRBV18 and TRBJ2-6; possible D gene TRBD2, 5 bases. V lost 2 bases and J 4 bases, leaving 6 bases between the germline ends. The CDR3 contains 14 residues. The germline gives CDR1 KGHSH, CDR2 LQKENI. CDR3 nucleotide sequence: TGTGCCAGCTCACCAACGGGGGGGGCCAACGTCCTGACTTTC. This encodes CASSPTGGANVLTF.

The chain recombines TRBV5-1 with TRBJ2-1, with D tentatively TRBD1 or TRBD2 (5 bases each). Germline-derived CDR1 and CDR2 are SGHRS and YFSETQ. Trimming pared 3 bases from V and 5 bases from J, leaving 15 bases between. CDR3 length: 15 amino acids. As DNA, the CDR3 is TGCGCCAGCAGCTGGGGACCCTCTGGGAACAATGAGCAGTTCTTC. It yields the protein CASSWGPSGNNEQFF.

The J gene is TRBJ2-3, the V gene TRBV10-1; perhaps TRBD1 as D (6 bases). Trimming pared 6 bases from V and 12 bases from J, leaving 19 bases between. Germline loops: CDR1 WNHNN, CDR2 SYGVQD (reference sequence). This CDR3 region has 13 residues. CDR3 coding DNA: TGCGCCAGCAGCGCTGGGGACACAAGGCGCCAGTATTTT. This encodes CASSAGDTRRQYF.

The chain uses TRBV5-8 and TRBJ2-7, with TRBD2 identical over 10 bases. Trimming took 4 bases from V and 5 from J; bases not matched to a gene: 6. Germline CDR1 reads SGHTS; CDR2 reads YDEGEE. This CDR3 is 14 amino acids long. The CDR3 sequence: CASSPWTSGHEQYF. Written as DNA, the CDR3 is TGTGCCAGCAGCCCATGGACTAGCGGACACGAGCAGTACTTC.

V gene TRBV7-9 combines with J gene TRBJ2-7; TRBD2 agrees at 10 bases. V gave up 5 bases and J gave up 6 bases; unmatched junction bases: 7. The CDR3 spans 14 residues. Germline V gives CDR1 SEHNR, CDR2 FQNEAQ (reference sequence). This CDR3 is CASSPSGRIGEQYF. CDR3 DNA: TGTGCCAGCAGCCCTAGCGGGAGAATAGGCGAGCAGTACTTC. The full variable domain, rest sourced from reference TRBV7-9 and TRBJ2-7, is DTGVSQNPRHKITKRGQNVTFRCDPISEHNRLYWYRQTLGQGPEFLTYFQNEAQLEKSRLLSDRFSAERPKGSFSTLEIQRTEQGDSAMYLCASSPSGRIGEQYFGPGTRLTVT.

This clone occurred once. The genes are TRBV11-1 and TRBJ1-1; possibly TRBD1 for D (6 bases). CDR3 length: 12 amino acids. V lost 5 bases to trimming and J lost 7 bases, with 11 bases between them. CDR1 and CDR2 from the germline V gene are SGHAT and FQDESV (reference sequence). CDR3 DNA sequence: TGTGCCAGCAGCCCTGGACAGAGTGAAGCTTTCTTT. Protein sequence: CASSPGQSEAFF.

The J gene is TRBJ1-2, the V gene TRBV6-5; 8 nucleotides align to TRBD1. CDR1 and CDR2 from the germline V gene are MNHEY and SVGAGI. With V trimmed by 5 bases and J by 5 bases, 10 bases remained unmatched. The CDR3 runs 15 residues. The CDR3 nucleotides are TGTGCCAGCAGTCCAGGGGGCCTTCTTTATTATGGCTACACCTTC. Amino acids: CASSPGGLLYYGYTF.